The TCR beta chain under discussion was sequenced for a study of blood T cell repertoires in COVID-19. About the study: Italy, Spain and the United States were the sources of the convalescent and acute COVID-19 samples. T cells, B-cell-depleted T cells, or PBMCs supplied cDNA or gDNA.

As originally analysed: Amplifying reference gene primers gave estimates of nucleated cell counts. Only in-frame clones appear in the TCRdb table, and some are missing; sequencing was by immunoSEQ multiplex PCR. D and trimming come from the DNA, and the V and J calls and clone size come from that table. The data show about 140,000 clones, with about nine tenths seen just once and 0.8% to 0.95% held by the top ten. Losses at the gene ends were 5 bases for V and 4 bases for J; bases not matched to a gene: 9. Germline CDR1 reads SGHDT; CDR2 reads YYEEEE. The CDR3 is made up of 14 amino acids. J is TRBJ2-7 and V is TRBV5-6, with 7 positions matching TRBD1. The specimen sequenced was peripheral blood. The sequence derives from a woman in her forties or fifties with acute or convalescent COVID-19. The CDR3, as DNA: TGTGCCAGCAGTCCCGTGGGCAGGGGGTACGAGCAGTACTTC. It yields the protein CASSPVGRGYEQYF.